This T cell receptor (beta chain) came from a study of vaccination effects on CD4 cells after COVID-19. The CDR3 consists of 14 residues. With 5 bases removed from V and 5 bases from J, the gap between germline ends came to 17 bases. Germline lookup yields CDR1 SGHRS and CDR2 YFSETQ. With regard to this clone: The antigen is undetermined.

Only in-frame clones appear in the TCRdb table, and some are missing; sequencing was by immunoSEQ multiplex PCR. The sample lists around 20,000 clones, around 76% occurring once. Study findings and constraints: Sampling in the study covered few convalescent patients and included no early post-infection timepoints. Vaccine- and infection-induced clones showed marked clonal contraction late following vaccination.

Antigen-specific CD4+ T cell clonotypes were called by their expansion after viral peptide-pool culture in ViraFEST. Having been cultured for less than 13 days, the cells underwent CD4+ T cell isolation. Each participant received a vaccine that was either BNT162b2 or mRNA-1273, given as two doses. On both days 3 and 7, half of the culture medium was replaced with IL-2 medium. Sequenced material: CD4+ T cells from PBMCs cultured with HCoV-229E spike peptides, taken after COVID-19 vaccination. The sequence was collected from a human donor who received a COVID-19 vaccine. The chain uses TRBV5-1 and TRBJ2-7; D not certain. CDR3 sequence (DNA): TGCGCCAGCAGACTACAACCTACGAAGGACGAGCAGTACTTC. This codes for CASRLQPTKDEQYF.